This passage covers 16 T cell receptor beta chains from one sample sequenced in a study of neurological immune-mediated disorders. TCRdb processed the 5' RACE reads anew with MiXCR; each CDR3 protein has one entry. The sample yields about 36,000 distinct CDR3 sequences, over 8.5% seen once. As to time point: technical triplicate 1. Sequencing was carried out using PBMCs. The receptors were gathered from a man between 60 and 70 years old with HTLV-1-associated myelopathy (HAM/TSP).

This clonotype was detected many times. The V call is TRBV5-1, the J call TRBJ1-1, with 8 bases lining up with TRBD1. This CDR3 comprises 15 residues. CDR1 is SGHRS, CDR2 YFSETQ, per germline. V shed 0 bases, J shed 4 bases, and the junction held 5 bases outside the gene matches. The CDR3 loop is CASSLDGQGGTEAFF. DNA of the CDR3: TGCGCCAGCAGCTTGGACGGACAGGGTGGCACTGAAGCTTTCTTT.

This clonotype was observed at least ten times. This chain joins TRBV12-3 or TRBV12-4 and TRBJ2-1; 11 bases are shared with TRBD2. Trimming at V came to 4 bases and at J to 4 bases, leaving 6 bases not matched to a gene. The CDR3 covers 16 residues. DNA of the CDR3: TGTGCCAGCAGTTCGGGACTAGCGGCCATTTACAATGAGCAGTTCTTC. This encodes CASSSGLAAIYNEQFF.

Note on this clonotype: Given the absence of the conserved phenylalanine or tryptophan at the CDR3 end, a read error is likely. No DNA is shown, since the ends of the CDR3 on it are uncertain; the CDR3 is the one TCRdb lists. CDR3 amino acids: CASSLGQGPRQLL. This chain uses TRBV28 with TRBJ2-1; TRBD1, as called in the table, went unchecked against the DNA. Germline assignment: CDR1 MDHEN and CDR2 SYDVKM. With termini counted, the CDR3 has 13 amino acids.

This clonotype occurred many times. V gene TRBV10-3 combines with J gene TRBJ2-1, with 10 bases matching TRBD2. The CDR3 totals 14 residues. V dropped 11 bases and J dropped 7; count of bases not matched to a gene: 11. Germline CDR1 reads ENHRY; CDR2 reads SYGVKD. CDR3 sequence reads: CAASGIAGGNEQFF. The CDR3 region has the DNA TGTGCCGCCAGTGGGATAGCGGGAGGAAATGAGCAGTTCTTC.

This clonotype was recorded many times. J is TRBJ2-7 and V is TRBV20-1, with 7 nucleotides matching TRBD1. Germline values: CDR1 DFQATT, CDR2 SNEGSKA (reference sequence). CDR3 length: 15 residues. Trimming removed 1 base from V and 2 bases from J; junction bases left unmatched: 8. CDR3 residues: CSARGPWQGAYEQYF. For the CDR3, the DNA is TGCAGTGCTAGAGGGCCCTGGCAGGGGGCCTACGAGCAGTACTTC.

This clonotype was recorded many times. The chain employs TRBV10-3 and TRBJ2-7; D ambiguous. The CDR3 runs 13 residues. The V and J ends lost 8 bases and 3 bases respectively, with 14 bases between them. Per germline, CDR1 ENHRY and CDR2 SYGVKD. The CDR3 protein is CAILSSVDYEQYF. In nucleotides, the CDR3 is TGTGCCATCCTATCAAGCGTAGACTACGAGCAGTACTTC.

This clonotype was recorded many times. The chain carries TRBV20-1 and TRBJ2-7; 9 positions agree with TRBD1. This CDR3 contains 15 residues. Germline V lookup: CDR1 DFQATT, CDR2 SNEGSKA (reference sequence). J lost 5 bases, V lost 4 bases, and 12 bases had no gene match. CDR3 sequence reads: CSATEATGGFDEQYF. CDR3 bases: TGCAGTGCTACCGAGGCGACAGGGGGTTTCGACGAGCAGTACTTC.

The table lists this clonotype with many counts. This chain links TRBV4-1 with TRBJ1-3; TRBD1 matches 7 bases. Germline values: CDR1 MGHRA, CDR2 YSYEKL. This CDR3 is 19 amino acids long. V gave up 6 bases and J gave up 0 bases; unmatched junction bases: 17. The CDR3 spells CASRRFPGTDITSGNTIYF. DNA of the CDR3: TGCGCCAGCAGACGGTTTCCTGGGACAGATATTACCTCTGGAAACACCATATATTTT.

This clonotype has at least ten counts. The CDR3 here is CAISSERGYTF. DNA of the CDR3: TGTGCCATCAGTAGTGAGCGGGGCTACACCTTC. The J gene is TRBJ1-2, the V gene TRBV10-3; D is ambiguous. Looked up from germline, CDR1 is ENHRY and CDR2 is SYGVKD. V lost 5 bases, J lost 8 bases, and 9 bases lay in between. The CDR3 is 11 amino acids.

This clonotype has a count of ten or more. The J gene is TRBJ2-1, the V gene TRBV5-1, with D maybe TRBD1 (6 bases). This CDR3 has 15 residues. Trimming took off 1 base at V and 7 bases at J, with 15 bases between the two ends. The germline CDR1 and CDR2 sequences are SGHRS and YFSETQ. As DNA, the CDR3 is TGCGCCAGCAGCTTGACCCCTCGACAGGCAAATGAGCAGTTCTTC. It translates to CASSLTPRQANEQFF.

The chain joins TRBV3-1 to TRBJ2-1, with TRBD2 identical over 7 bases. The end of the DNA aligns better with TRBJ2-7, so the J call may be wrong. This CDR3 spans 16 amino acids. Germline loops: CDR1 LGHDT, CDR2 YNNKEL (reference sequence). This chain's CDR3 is CASSQDGRLALYEQYF. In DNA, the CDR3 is TGTGCCAGCAGCCAAGATGGGAGACTAGCCCTCTATGAGCAGTACTTC.

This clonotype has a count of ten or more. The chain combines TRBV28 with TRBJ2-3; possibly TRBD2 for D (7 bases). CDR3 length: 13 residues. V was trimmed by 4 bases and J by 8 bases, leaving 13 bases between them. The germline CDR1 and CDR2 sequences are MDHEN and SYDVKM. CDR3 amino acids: CASSSAGEGTQYF. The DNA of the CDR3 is TGTGCCAGCAGTTCAGCAGGGGAGGGTACGCAGTATTTT.

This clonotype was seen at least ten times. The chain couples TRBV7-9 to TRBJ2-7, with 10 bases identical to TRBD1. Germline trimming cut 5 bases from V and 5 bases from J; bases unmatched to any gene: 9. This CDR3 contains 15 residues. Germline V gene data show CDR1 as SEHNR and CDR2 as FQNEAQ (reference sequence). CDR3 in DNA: TGTGCCAGCAGCGCCGGGACAGGGGAGGGTAACGAGCAGTACTTC. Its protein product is CASSAGTGEGNEQYF.

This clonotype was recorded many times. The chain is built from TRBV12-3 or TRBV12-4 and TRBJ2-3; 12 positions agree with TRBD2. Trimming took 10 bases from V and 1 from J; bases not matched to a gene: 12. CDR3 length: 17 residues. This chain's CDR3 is CATASLAGGGGTDTQYF. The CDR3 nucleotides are TGTGCCACCGCTTCTCTAGCGGGAGGGGGTGGCACAGATACGCAGTATTTT.

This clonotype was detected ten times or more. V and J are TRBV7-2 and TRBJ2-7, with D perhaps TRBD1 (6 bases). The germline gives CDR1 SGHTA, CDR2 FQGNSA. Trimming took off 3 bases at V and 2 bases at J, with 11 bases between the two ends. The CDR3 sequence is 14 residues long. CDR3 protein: CASSLTGPAYEQYF. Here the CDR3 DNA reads TGTGCCAGCAGCTTGACAGGACCTGCCTACGAGCAGTACTTC.

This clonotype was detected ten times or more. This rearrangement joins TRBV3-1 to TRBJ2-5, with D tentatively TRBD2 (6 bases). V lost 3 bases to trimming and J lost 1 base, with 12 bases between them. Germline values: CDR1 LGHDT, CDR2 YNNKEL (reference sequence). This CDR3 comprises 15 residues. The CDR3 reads CASSHRGTAQETQYF. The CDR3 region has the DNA TGTGCCAGCAGCCACCGAGGGACTGCCCAAGAGACCCAGTACTTC.